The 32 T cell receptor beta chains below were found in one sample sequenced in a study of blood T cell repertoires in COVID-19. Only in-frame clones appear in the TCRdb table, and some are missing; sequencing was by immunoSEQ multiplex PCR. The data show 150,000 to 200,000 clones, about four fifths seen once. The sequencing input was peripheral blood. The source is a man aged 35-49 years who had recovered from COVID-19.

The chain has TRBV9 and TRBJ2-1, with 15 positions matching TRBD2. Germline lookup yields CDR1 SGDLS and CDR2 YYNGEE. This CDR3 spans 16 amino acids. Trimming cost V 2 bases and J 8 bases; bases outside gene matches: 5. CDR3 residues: CASSVQGTSGRYEQFF. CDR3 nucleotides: TGTGCCAGCAGCGTTCAAGGGACTAGCGGGAGGTATGAGCAGTTCTTC.

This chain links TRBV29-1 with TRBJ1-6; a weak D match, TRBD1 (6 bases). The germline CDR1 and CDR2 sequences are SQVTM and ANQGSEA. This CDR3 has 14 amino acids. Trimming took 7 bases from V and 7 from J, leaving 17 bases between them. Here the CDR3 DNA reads TGCAGCGCCTCCCTGGGACAAAAAAATTCACCCCTCCACTTT. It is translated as CSASLGQKNSPLHF.

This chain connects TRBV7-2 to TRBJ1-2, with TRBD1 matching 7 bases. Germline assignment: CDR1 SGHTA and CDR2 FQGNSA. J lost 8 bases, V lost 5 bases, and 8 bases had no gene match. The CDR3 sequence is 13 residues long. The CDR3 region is CASSPGTDGGYTF. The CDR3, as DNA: TGTGCCAGCAGCCCCGGGACAGACGGGGGCTACACCTTC.

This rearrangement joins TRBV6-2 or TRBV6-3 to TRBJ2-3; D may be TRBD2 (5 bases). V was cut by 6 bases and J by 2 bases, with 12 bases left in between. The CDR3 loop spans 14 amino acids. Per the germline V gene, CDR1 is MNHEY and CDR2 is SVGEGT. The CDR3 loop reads CASSQDGVTDTQYF. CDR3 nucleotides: TGTGCCAGCAGCCAGGACGGGGTCACAGATACGCAGTATTTT.

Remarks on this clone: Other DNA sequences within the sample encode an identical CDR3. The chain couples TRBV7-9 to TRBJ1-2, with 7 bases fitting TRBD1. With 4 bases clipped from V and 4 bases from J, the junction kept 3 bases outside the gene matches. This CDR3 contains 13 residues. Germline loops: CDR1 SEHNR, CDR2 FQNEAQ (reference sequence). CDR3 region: CASSSGQVYGYTF. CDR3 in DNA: TGTGCCAGCAGCTCTGGACAGGTCTATGGCTACACCTTC.

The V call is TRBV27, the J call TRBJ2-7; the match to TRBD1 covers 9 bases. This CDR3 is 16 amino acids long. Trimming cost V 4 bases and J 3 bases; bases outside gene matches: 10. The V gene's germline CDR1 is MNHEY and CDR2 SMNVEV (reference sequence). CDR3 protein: CASSYQMRDRDYEQYF. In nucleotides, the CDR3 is TGTGCCAGCAGTTACCAAATGCGGGACAGGGACTACGAGCAGTACTTC.

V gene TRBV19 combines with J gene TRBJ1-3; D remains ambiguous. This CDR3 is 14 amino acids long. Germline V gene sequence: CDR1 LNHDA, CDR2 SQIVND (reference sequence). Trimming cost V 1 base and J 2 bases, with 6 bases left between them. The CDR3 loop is CASSIGPAGNTIYF. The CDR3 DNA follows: TGTGCCAGTAGTATAGGTCCGGCTGGAAACACCATATATTTT.

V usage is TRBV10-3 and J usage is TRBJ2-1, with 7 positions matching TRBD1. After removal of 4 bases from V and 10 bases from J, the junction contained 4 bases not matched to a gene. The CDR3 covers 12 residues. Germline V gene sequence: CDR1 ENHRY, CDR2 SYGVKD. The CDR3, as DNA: TGTGCCATCAGTGGGGGGACAGACGAGCAGTTCTTC. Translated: CAISGGTDEQFF.

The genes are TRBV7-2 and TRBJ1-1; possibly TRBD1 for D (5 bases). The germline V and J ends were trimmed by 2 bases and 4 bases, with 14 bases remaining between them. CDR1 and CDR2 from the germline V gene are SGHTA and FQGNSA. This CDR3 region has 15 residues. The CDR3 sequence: CASSLNGGMLTEAFF. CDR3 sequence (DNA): TGTGCCAGCAGCTTAAATGGGGGGATGCTCACTGAAGCTTTCTTT.

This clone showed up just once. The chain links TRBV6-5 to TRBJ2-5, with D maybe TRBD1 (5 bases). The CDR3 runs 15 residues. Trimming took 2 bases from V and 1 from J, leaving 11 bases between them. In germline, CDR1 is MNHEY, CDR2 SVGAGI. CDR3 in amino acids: CASSYLTASQETQYF. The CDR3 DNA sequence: TGTGCCAGCAGTTACCTGACAGCCAGCCAAGAGACCCAGTACTTC.

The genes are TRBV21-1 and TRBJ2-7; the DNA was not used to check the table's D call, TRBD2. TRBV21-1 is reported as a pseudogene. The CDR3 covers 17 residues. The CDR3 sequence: CASSTHTPGLLPYEQYF. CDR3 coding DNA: TGTGCCAGCAGCACCCATACCCCGGGACTACTACCCTACGAGCAGTACTTC.

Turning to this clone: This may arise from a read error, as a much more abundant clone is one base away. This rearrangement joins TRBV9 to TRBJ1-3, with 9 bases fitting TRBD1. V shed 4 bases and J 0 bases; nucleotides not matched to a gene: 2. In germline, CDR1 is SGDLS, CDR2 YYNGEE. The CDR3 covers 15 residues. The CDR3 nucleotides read TGTGCCAGCAGCCCGACAGGGGGCTCTGGAAACACCATATATTTT. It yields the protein CASSPTGGSGNTIYF.

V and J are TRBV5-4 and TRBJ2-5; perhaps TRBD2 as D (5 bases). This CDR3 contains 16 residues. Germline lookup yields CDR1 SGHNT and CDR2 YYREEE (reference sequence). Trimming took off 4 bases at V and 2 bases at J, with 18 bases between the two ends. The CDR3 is CASSTARTDVQETQYF. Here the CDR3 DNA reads TGTGCCAGCAGCACCGCTCGGACTGACGTTCAAGAGACCCAGTACTTC. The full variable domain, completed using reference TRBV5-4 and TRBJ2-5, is ETGVTQSPTHLIKTRGQQVTLRCSSQSGHNTVSWYQQALGQGPQFIFQYYREEENGRGNFPPRFSGLQFPNYSSELNVNALELDDSALYLCASSTARTDVQETQYFGPGTRLLVL.

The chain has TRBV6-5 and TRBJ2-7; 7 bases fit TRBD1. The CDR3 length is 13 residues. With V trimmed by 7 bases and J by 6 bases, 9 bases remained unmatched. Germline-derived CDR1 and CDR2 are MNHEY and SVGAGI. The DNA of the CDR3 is TGTGCCAGCAAGGGGGCCGGCAAGCGCGAGCAGTACTTC. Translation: CASKGAGKREQYF.

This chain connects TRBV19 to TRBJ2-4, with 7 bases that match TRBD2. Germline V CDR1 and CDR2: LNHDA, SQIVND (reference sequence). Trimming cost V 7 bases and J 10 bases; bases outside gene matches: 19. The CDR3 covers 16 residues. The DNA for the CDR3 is TGTGCCAGTAACGGGGAGGGAGGGACCTTGCCCTTAATTCAGTACTTC. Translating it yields CASNGEGGTLPLIQYF.

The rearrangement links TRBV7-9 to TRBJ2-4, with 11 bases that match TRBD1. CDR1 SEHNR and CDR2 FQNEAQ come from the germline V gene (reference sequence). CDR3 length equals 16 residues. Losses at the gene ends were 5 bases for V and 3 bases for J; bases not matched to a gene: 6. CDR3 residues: CASSPWTGGDKNIQYF. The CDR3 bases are TGTGCCAGCAGCCCTTGGACAGGGGGCGACAAAAACATTCAGTACTTC.

The CDR3 region is CASSEVGTSGAEQYF. CDR3 sequence (DNA): TGTGCCAGCAGTGAAGTCGGGACTAGCGGGGCCGAGCAGTACTTC. The chain links TRBV6-1 to TRBJ2-7; the match to TRBD2 covers 13 bases. Germline CDR1 MNHNS, CDR2 SASEGT. The CDR3 spans 15 residues. The V and J ends lost 1 base and 6 bases, in that order; junction bases with no gene match: 3.

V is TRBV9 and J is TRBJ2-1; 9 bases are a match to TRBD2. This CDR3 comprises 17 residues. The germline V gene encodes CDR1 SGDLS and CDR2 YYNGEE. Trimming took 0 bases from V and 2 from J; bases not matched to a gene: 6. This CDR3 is CASSVDSGGRPYNEQFF. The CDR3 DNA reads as TGTGCCAGCAGCGTAGACAGCGGGGGGAGACCCTACAATGAGCAGTTCTTC.

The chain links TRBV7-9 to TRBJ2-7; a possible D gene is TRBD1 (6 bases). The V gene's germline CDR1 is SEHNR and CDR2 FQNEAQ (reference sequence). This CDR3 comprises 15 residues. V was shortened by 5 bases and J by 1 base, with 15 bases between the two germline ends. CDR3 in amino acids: CASSNTGFGSYEQYF. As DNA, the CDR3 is TGTGCCAGCAGCAATACAGGGTTCGGATCCTACGAGCAGTACTTC.

The CDR3 spells CASSNDRDHSTDTQYF. The CDR3 coding sequence is TGTGCCAGCAGCAATGACAGGGACCATAGCACAGATACGCAGTATTTT. The rearrangement links TRBV21-1 to TRBJ2-3; TRBD1, as called in the table, went unchecked against the DNA. TRBV21-1 is a recognized pseudogene. This CDR3 contains 16 residues.

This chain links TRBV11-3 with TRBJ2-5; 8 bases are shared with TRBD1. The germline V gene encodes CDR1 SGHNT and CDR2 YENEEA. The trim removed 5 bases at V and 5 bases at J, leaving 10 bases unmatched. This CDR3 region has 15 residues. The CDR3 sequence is CASSEDRGSRETQYF. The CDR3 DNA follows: TGTGCCAGCAGCGAAGACAGGGGTTCAAGGGAGACCCAGTACTTC.

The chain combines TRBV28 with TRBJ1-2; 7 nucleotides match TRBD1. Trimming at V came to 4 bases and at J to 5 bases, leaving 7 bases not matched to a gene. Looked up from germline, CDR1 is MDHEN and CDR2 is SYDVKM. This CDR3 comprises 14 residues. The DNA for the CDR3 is TGTGCCAGCAGTTCCTACGACAGGGCTTATGGCTACACCTTC. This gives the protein CASSSYDRAYGYTF.

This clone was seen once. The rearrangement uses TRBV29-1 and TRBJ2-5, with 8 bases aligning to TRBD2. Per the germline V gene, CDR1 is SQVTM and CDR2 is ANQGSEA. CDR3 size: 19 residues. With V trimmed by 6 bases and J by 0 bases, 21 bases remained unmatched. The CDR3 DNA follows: TGCAGCGTGGTCGAGAGCGGGGGAATTTATTACACGTACCAAGAGACCCAGTACTTC. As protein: CSVVESGGIYYTYQETQYF.

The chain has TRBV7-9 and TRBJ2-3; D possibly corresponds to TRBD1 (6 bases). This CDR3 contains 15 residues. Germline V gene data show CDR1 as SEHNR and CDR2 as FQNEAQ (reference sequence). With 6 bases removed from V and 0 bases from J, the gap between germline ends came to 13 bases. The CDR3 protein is CASRPNRASTDTQYF. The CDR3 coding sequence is TGTGCCAGCAGACCTAACAGGGCTAGCACAGATACGCAGTATTTT.

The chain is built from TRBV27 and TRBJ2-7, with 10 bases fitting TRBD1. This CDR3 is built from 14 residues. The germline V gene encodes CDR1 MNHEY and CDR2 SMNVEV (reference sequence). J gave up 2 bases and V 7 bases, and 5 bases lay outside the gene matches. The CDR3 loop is CASKRDRGTYEQYF. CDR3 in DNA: TGTGCCAGCAAGAGGGACAGGGGAACCTACGAGCAGTACTTC.

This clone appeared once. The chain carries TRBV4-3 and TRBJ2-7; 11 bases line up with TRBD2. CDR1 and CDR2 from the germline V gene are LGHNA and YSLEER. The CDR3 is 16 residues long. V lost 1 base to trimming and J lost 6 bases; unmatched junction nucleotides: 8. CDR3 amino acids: CASSQVPGGLAGEQYF. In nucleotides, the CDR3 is TGCGCCAGCAGCCAAGTTCCGGGAGGACTAGCGGGCGAGCAGTACTTC.

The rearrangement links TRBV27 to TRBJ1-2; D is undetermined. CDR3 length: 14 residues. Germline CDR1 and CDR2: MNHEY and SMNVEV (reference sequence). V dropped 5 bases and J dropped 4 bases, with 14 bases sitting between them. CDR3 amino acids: CASSLRQIGYGYTF. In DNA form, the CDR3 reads TGTGCCAGCAGTCTACGACAAATTGGCTATGGCTACACCTTC.

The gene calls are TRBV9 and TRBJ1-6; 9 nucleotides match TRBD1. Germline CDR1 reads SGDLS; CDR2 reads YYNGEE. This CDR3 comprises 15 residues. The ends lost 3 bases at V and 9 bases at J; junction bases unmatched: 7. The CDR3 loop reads CASSAGQGLGSPLHF. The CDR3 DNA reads TGTGCCAGCAGCGCCGGACAGGGGTTGGGTTCACCCCTCCACTTT.

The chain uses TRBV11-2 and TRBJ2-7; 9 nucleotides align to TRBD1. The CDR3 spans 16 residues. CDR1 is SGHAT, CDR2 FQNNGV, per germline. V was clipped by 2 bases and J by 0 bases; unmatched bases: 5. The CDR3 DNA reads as TGTGCCAGCAGCTTAATCAGGACAGGGGACTCCTACGAGCAGTACTTC. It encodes CASSLIRTGDSYEQYF.

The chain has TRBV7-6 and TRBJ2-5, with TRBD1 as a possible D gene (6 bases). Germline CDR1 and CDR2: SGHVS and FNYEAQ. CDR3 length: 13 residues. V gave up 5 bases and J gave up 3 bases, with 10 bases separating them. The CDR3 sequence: CASSRRGKETQYF. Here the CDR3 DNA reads TGTGCCAGCAGCCGAAGGGGGAAAGAGACCCAGTACTTC.

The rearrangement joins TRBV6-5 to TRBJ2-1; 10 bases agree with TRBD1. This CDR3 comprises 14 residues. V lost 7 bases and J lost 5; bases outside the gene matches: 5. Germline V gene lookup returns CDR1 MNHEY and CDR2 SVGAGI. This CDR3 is CASIADRGHNEQFF. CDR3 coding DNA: TGTGCCAGCATCGCCGACAGGGGGCACAATGAGCAGTTCTTC.

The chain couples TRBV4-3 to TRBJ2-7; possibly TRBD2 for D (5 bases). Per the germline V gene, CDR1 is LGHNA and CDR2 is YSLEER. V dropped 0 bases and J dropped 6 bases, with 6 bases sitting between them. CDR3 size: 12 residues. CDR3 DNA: TGCGCCAGCAGCCAAGAAGGGAGCGAGCAGTACTTC. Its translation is CASSQEGSEQYF.